This T cell receptor beta chain stems from a study of blood T cells in healthy people across ages. The authors drew about 10 milliliters of peripheral blood from each donor. As for this clonotype: One end of the junction varies from germline; a read error may be responsible.

There are 14 residues in the CDR3. The germline CDR1 and CDR2 sequences are SEHNR and FQNEAQ (reference sequence). Next came a second PCR, run for about 6 to 12 cycles, which used a sample-barcoded 5' primer along with a J-beta primer mix. TCRdb independently ran MiXCR on the 5' RACE reads; one entry per CDR3 protein. Among about 640,000 distinct CDR3 sequences, approximately 30% were seen once, and the ten largest hold approximately 14%. This sequence originates from a woman over 75 in good health. The chain recombines TRBV7-9 with TRBJ2-1, with a possible D match to TRBD2 (6 bases). TRBJ2-7 matches the DNA end more closely, so the J call is doubtful. The sample taken for sequencing was blood. CDR3 bases: TGTGGCAGCAGCAGGGTCACTAGCTACAATGAGCAGTACTTC. Translated, it gives CGSSRVTSYNEQYF.